A selection of T cell receptor beta chains follows, all from one sample in a study of OX40 agonist ivuxolimab in advanced cancers. The repertoire was sequenced with immunoSEQ multiplex PCR; TCRdb's copy has only in-frame clones and lacks some. Of 61,000 or so clones detected, 75% to 90% appear once; the ten largest clones hold roughly 2%. Material: CD4+ or CD8+ T cells sorted from blood, obtained in a trial of the OX40 agonist ivuxolimab. These receptors were obtained from an adult with an advanced solid tumor such as melanoma, head and neck, liver or kidney cancer. Both conserved end residues are trimmed from each CDR3.

j_gene: TRBJ2-7
v_gene: TRBV6-1
CDR3aa: ASRKGDLAGFEQY

j_gene: TRBJ1-5
v_gene: TRBV30
CDR3aa: AWSGGRYQPQH

j_gene: TRBJ2-1
v_gene: TRBV18
CDR3aa: ASSLQGGVEQF

j_gene: TRBJ2-5
v_gene: TRBV2
CDR3aa: ASSSPVGETQY

j_gene: TRBJ2-4
v_gene: TRBV7-9
CDR3aa: ASSLWDAKNIQY

j_gene: TRBJ2-6
v_gene: TRBV30
CDR3aa: AWTAGGSGANVLT

j_gene: TRBJ2-7
v_gene: TRBV2
CDR3aa: ASSDDSEQY

j_gene: TRBJ1-2
v_gene: TRBV5-1
CDR3aa: ASSLKPAEGWNYGYT

j_gene: TRBJ1-2
v_gene: TRBV6-1
CDR3aa: ASRAGAADNYGYT

j_gene: TRBJ1-1
v_gene: TRBV28
CDR3aa: ASSSATEAF

j_gene: TRBJ1-6
v_gene: TRBV9
CDR3aa: ASSFGQAGSPLH

j_gene: TRBJ1-2
v_gene: TRBV5-1
CDR3aa: ASSLWSGGNYGYT

j_gene: TRBJ2-6
v_gene: TRBV11-1
CDR3aa: ASSLQGAGGANVLT

j_gene: TRBJ2-5
v_gene: TRBV9
CDR3aa: ASSVDSGFGETQY

j_gene: TRBJ1-5
v_gene: TRBV7-8
CDR3aa: ASSLEGLTGNQPQH

j_gene: TRBJ2-5
v_gene: TRBV5-4
CDR3aa: ASSEVENQETQY

j_gene: TRBJ1-1
v_gene: TRBV21-1
CDR3aa: ASSTGQKTMNTEAF

j_gene: TRBJ1-1
v_gene: TRBV7-2
CDR3aa: ASSLGQGSTEAF

j_gene: TRBJ2-7
v_gene: TRBV30
CDR3aa: AWNPDRDDEQY

j_gene: TRBJ1-2
v_gene: TRBV28
CDR3aa: ASSFQGVARYGYT

j_gene: TRBJ2-1
v_gene: TRBV7-9
CDR3aa: ASSLAVLAGRDEQF

j_gene: TRBJ1-1
v_gene: TRBV5-5
CDR3aa: ASSRGGGDTEAF

j_gene: TRBJ1-1
v_gene: TRBV11-2
CDR3aa: ASSLLGPAF

j_gene: TRBJ1-1
v_gene: TRBV29-1
CDR3aa: SVVAANTEAF

j_gene: TRBJ2-1
v_gene: TRBV10-1
CDR3aa: ASSESITVNEQF

j_gene: TRBJ2-2
v_gene: TRBV11-3
CDR3aa: ASSPLRGGELF

j_gene: TRBJ1-3
v_gene: TRBV2
CDR3aa: ASTPDRGNTIY

j_gene: TRBJ2-3
v_gene: TRBV5-4
CDR3aa: ASTMGLSSTDTQY

j_gene: TRBJ1-1
v_gene: TRBV18
CDR3aa: ASSPPGVMNTEAF

j_gene: TRBJ1-2
v_gene: TRBV5-1
CDR3aa: ASSSEGAARGYT

j_gene: TRBJ2-3
v_gene: TRBV2
CDR3aa: ASSRGLRFTDTQY

j_gene: TRBJ1-5
v_gene: TRBV2
CDR3aa: ASKRNSNQPQH

j_gene: TRBJ1-2
v_gene: TRBV6-5
CDR3aa: ASSYSGGSYGYT

j_gene: TRBJ2-1
v_gene: TRBV28
CDR3aa: ASSLSPGLGSSYNEQF

j_gene: TRBJ2-5
v_gene: TRBV29-1
CDR3aa: SVWEEETQY

j_gene: TRBJ2-2
v_gene: TRBV19
CDR3aa: ASNTNTGELF

j_gene: TRBJ1-4
v_gene: TRBV19
CDR3aa: AAQRAANEKLF

j_gene: TRBJ2-5
v_gene: TRBV30
CDR3aa: AWSVIGETQY

j_gene: TRBJ1-4
v_gene: TRBV2
CDR3aa: ASSETLANEKLF

j_gene: TRBJ1-2
v_gene: TRBV18
CDR3aa: ASSPEEGTGYT

j_gene: TRBJ2-3
v_gene: TRBV9
CDR3aa: ASSVSAGTSTDTQY

j_gene: TRBJ2-7
v_gene: TRBV28
CDR3aa: AVSGQGFQY

j_gene: TRBJ2-1
v_gene: TRBV25-1
CDR3aa: ASSDASRGGNEQF

j_gene: TRBJ1-6
v_gene: TRBV29-1
CDR3aa: SVKRHTNSPLH

j_gene: TRBJ2-1
v_gene: TRBV5-1
CDR3aa: ASSYRTGGNEQF

j_gene: TRBJ1-4
v_gene: TRBV7-9
CDR3aa: ASSLLSRSSTNEKLF

j_gene: TRBJ2-1
v_gene: TRBV25-1
CDR3aa: ASSRQGSYNEQF

j_gene: TRBJ2-1
v_gene: TRBV28
CDR3aa: ASTRTWGSYNEQF

j_gene: TRBJ1-3
v_gene: TRBV10-3
CDR3aa: AISESVSQDTIY

j_gene: TRBJ2-1
v_gene: TRBV27
CDR3aa: ASSLMATGGSHEQF